The clone carrying this T cell receptor (beta chain) was recorded many times. Time point: before trial treatment. It was nivolumab, ipilimumab, aspirin, low-dose cyclophosphamide and low-dose radiotherapy that donors received. CDR1 and CDR2 (germline): MNHEY, SVGEGT. The V segment lost 8 bases and the J segment 2 bases; nucleotides outside the gene matches: 2. This CDR3 comprises 13 residues. Primers targeting TRAV and TRBV primed first-strand cDNA, covering alpha and beta chains. TCRs were amplified for around 20 PCR cycles with a constant-region primer and V-primer adapter. TCRdb used MiXCR to reprocess the reads, holding one entry per CDR3 protein. The sample includes 80,000 to 90,000 distinct CDR3 sequences, over 15% of them seen just once. This sample was taken from a study of low-dose radiotherapy and immunotherapy resistance in tumors.

The sequence was obtained from a male donor with prostate cancer. This chain joins TRBV6-2 or TRBV6-3 and TRBJ2-1, with 8 bases that match TRBD1. Sequences were derived from PBMCs, sampled before treatment. The CDR3 sequence is CASLDRAYNEQFF. In nucleotides, the CDR3 is TGTGCCAGCCTGGACAGGGCCTACAATGAGCAGTTCTTC.